Described below is a single T cell receptor (beta chain) sequence and its context. The antigen is unknown. Sequencing of DNA taken from cultured CD4+ T cells relied on the Oncomine TCR Beta short-read assay. One entry per CDR3 protein results from TCRdb running MiXCR on the PCR reads. The sample includes 20,000 to 25,000 distinct CDR3 sequences, 46% of them seen just once. This sample was taken from a study of vaccination and CD4 T cells after COVID-19. Study-wide results and limits: In convalescent patients, a median around 87% of reactive clones appeared only post-vaccination.

Time point: late sampling 161 to 241 days after vaccination in a few convalescent patients. Noted treatment: roughly 11-day PBMC culture with coronavirus spike peptide pools or control peptides (ViraFEST assay). V lost 8 bases and J lost 0; bases outside the gene matches: 7. The CDR3 spans 13 residues. CDR1 is DFQATT and CDR2 is SNEGSKA in the germline V gene (reference sequence). Specimen: CD4+ T cells from blood, cultured in vitro, collected about 7 months after SARS-CoV-2 vaccination. J is TRBJ2-7 and V is TRBV20-1, with 7 bases aligning to TRBD2. The receptor's source is a human donor who had recovered from COVID-19. The CDR3, as DNA: TGCAGTCTATACGGGGGGAGCTCCTACGAGCAGTACTTC. Amino acids: CSLYGGSSYEQYF.